These 20 T cell receptor beta chains originate from one sample sequenced in a study of monozygotic twins with inflammatory bowel disease. TCRdb reprocessed the 5' RACE reads and reports one entry per CDR3 protein, with no DNA. The specimen's table records 150,000 to 200,000 distinct CDR3 sequences. Specimen: blood. These receptor sequences come from a human donor with ulcerative colitis or Crohn's disease, or a healthy co-twin of an affected twin (not recorded which).

The chain carries TRBV20-1 and TRBJ1-1. Germline CDR1 and CDR2: DFQATT and SNEGSKA (reference sequence). This CDR3 has 14 residues. The CDR3 region is CSARGGRANTEAFF.

The rearrangement joins TRBV5-1 to TRBJ1-2. The CDR3 is made up of 13 amino acids. CDR1 and CDR2 (germline): SGHRS, YFSETQ. CDR3 in amino acids: CASSLEPIYGYTF. Based on the CDR3 plus reference TRBV5-1 and TRBJ1-2, the full variable domain is KAGVTQTPRYLIKTRGQQVTLSCSPISGHRSVSWYQQTPGQGLQFLFEYFSETQRNKGNFPGRFSGRQFSNSRSEMNVSTLELGDSALYLCASSLEPIYGYTFGSGTRLTVV.

V gene TRBV5-4 combines with J gene TRBJ2-7; TCRdb calls TRBD1, which cannot be checked without DNA. CDR3 length equals 13 residues. Germline V gene data show CDR1 as SGHNT and CDR2 as YYREEE (reference sequence). CDR3 in amino acids: CASSFQNRGEQYF.

The V and J genes are TRBV7-9 and TRBJ2-3; TCRdb returns TRBD1, unconfirmable since there is no DNA. CDR3 length equals 14 residues. Germline values: CDR1 SEHNR, CDR2 FQNEAQ (reference sequence). This chain's CDR3 is CASSHSQGRNTQYF.

The CDR3 spells CSARERTSSSDTQYF. V and J are TRBV20-1 and TRBJ2-3; the TCRdb D gene call, TRBD2, has no DNA to confirm it. The CDR3 has 15 amino acids. Per the germline V gene, CDR1 is DFQATT and CDR2 is SNEGSKA (reference sequence).

The V gene is TRBV20-1, the J gene TRBJ2-1; TCRdb lists TRBD1, though no DNA is available to test this call. Germline V gene data show CDR1 as DFQATT and CDR2 as SNEGSKA (reference sequence). The CDR3 consists of 12 residues. CDR3 sequence reads: CTIRGNYNEQFF.

The rearrangement links TRBV18 to TRBJ1-4; TCRdb calls TRBD1, which cannot be checked without DNA. CDR3 length: 15 amino acids. Germline V gives CDR1 KGHSH, CDR2 LQKENI. This CDR3 reads CASSPFGAPDEKLFF.

The rearrangement uses TRBV19 and TRBJ1-1; the TCRdb D gene call, TRBD1, has no DNA to confirm it. Germline V gives CDR1 LNHDA, CDR2 SQIVND (reference sequence). The CDR3 is 14 amino acids. CDR3 residues: CASVRGRLNTEAFF.

The chain recombines TRBV27 with TRBJ2-4; the D gene TCRdb calls, TRBD1, cannot be checked with no DNA. Germline-derived CDR1 and CDR2 are MNHEY and SMNVEV (reference sequence). This CDR3 region has 19 residues. The CDR3 protein is CASTPSSGTGGFAKNIQYF.

The V call is TRBV7-2, the J call TRBJ1-1. There are 13 residues in the CDR3. Germline CDR1 reads SGHTA; CDR2 reads FQGNSA. CDR3 loop: CASRFRSNTEAFF.

The rearrangement uses TRBV6-5 and TRBJ1-1. The CDR3 has 14 residues. CDR1 and CDR2 (germline): MNHEY, SVGAGI. The CDR3 sequence: CASSYLGGNTEAFF.

The chain uses TRBV18 and TRBJ2-5; absent DNA, TCRdb's TRBD2 call cannot be checked. The CDR3 contains 14 residues. Germline V gene data show CDR1 as KGHSH and CDR2 as LQKENI. The CDR3 region is CASSTQAGRETQYF.

The gene calls are TRBV18 and TRBJ2-7. The CDR3 covers 13 residues. Looked up from germline, CDR1 is KGHSH and CDR2 is LQKENI. The CDR3 loop is CASSHRSGYEQYF.

The chain uses TRBV11-3 and TRBJ1-1. This CDR3 is built from 14 residues. Per germline, CDR1 SGHNT and CDR2 YENEEA. CDR3 sequence: CASSLAPGGLEAFF.

The J gene is TRBJ2-7, the V gene TRBV12-3 or TRBV12-4; TCRdb calls TRBD1, which cannot be checked without DNA. This CDR3 has 15 amino acids. The CDR3 protein is CASSRQGMISYEQYF.

V gene TRBV9 combines with J gene TRBJ2-1; the D gene TCRdb calls, TRBD1, cannot be checked with no DNA. Germline V lookup: CDR1 SGDLS, CDR2 YYNGEE. There are 16 residues in the CDR3. CDR3 residues: CASSPPGTEAYNEQFF.

V usage is TRBV7-2 and J usage is TRBJ2-7. Germline CDR1 reads SGHTA; CDR2 reads FQGNSA. This CDR3 comprises 12 residues. CDR3 residues: CASSLDRPEQYF.

The J gene is TRBJ2-2, the V gene TRBV7-9; TCRdb's D gene call, TRBD1, goes unchecked for lack of DNA. CDR1 and CDR2 from the germline V gene are SEHNR and FQNEAQ (reference sequence). This CDR3 is 13 amino acids long. The CDR3 here is CASSFTGVGELFF.

This rearrangement joins TRBV20-1 to TRBJ2-5; TCRdb's D call, TRBD1, is unchecked because there is no DNA. The CDR3 has 14 residues. Germline V CDR1 and CDR2: DFQATT, SNEGSKA (reference sequence). The CDR3 sequence is CSASRMDGRETQYF.

CDR3 region: CASSYEGPNYGYTF. This rearrangement joins TRBV7-9 to TRBJ1-2; as DNA is missing, the TRBD1 call by TCRdb cannot be tested. This CDR3 comprises 14 residues. Germline V CDR1 and CDR2: SEHNR, FQNEAQ (reference sequence).